Below, 30 T cell receptor beta chains from the same sample are listed, as sequenced in a study of blood T cell repertoires in COVID-19. Assay used: immunoSEQ multiplex PCR; TCRdb lists only in-frame clones, some missing. The profile shows 350,000 to 500,000 clones, 88% of them singletons. The sample was PBMCs or T cells enriched from blood (not recorded which). The receptors come from a woman younger than 35 who had been exposed to COVID-19.

The rearrangement links TRBV27 to TRBJ2-5; weak D call: TRBD2 (5 bases). The CDR3 is 15 amino acids. The germline CDR1 and CDR2 sequences are MNHEY and SMNVEV (reference sequence). The V gene lost 3 bases and the J gene lost 3 bases, with 14 bases spanning the gap. CDR3 DNA sequence: TGTGCCAGCAGTTTTGGAGCGGCCTCAAAAGAGACCCAGTACTTC. Its translation: CASSFGAASKETQYF.

V usage is TRBV28 and J usage is TRBJ1-3; 11 bases map to TRBD1. The V gene end was trimmed by 3 bases and the J gene end by 11 bases; junction bases not matched to a gene: 6. CDR1 is MDHEN, CDR2 SYDVKM, per germline. This CDR3 has 14 amino acids. Here the CDR3 DNA reads TGTGCCAGCAGTTTGGGGACAGGGGGGACCGCCATATATTTT. It translates to CASSLGTGGTAIYF.

This chain joins TRBV12-3 or TRBV12-4 and TRBJ1-2; D is ambiguous. This CDR3 is 13 amino acids long. Trimming pared 3 bases from V and 2 bases from J, leaving 7 bases between. The CDR3 bases are TGTGCCAGCAGTTTTGGGCAGAACTATGGCTACACCTTC. Translation gives CASSFGQNYGYTF.

This clone was detected only once. V usage is TRBV29-1 and J usage is TRBJ2-5; 7 bases line up with TRBD2. Trimming took 6 bases from V and 1 from J; bases not matched to a gene: 5. This CDR3 has 13 amino acids. CDR1 is SQVTM and CDR2 is ANQGSEA in the germline V gene. The CDR3: CSVSGGGQETQYF. The CDR3 DNA reads TGCAGCGTCTCGGGGGGAGGCCAAGAGACCCAGTACTTC.

The genes are TRBV7-2 and TRBJ2-5; 14 nucleotides align to TRBD2. There are 18 residues in the CDR3. V gave up 1 base and J gave up 5 bases; unmatched junction bases: 9. Germline values: CDR1 SGHTA, CDR2 FQGNSA. The CDR3 is CASSLGSTSGGASETQYF. The CDR3 DNA follows: TGTGCCAGCAGCTTAGGTTCGACTAGCGGGGGGGCCTCGGAGACCCAGTACTTC.

This chain connects TRBV7-2 to TRBJ2-5; perhaps TRBD2 as D (5 bases). Deletions cut 4 bases from V and 7 bases from J, with 13 bases between. Germline-derived CDR1 and CDR2 are SGHTA and FQGNSA. The CDR3 covers 13 residues. CDR3 DNA: TGTGCCAGCAGCTCAAACGAGGGAAGGACCCAGTACTTC. Protein sequence: CASSSNEGRTQYF.

This chain uses TRBV19 with TRBJ1-3; D remains ambiguous. The CDR3 covers 11 residues. V was trimmed by 3 bases and J by 5 bases, leaving 2 bases between them. Looked up from germline, CDR1 is LNHDA and CDR2 is SQIVND (reference sequence). Here the CDR3 reads CASSIRNTIYF. CDR3 bases: TGTGCCAGTAGTATCAGAAACACCATATATTTT.

The CDR3 is CSVEAGQGVTDTQYF. CDR3 sequence (DNA): TGCAGCGTTGAAGCTGGACAGGGGGTCACAGATACGCAGTATTTT. V is TRBV29-1 and J is TRBJ2-3; the match to TRBD1 covers 10 bases. The trim removed 1 base at V and 2 bases at J, leaving 3 bases unmatched. Germline CDR1 SQVTM, CDR2 ANQGSEA. The CDR3 contains 15 residues.

This clone was seen only once. The V and J genes are TRBV6-5 and TRBJ1-5; 8 bases are shared with TRBD1. V shed 6 bases, J shed 3 bases, and the junction held 4 bases outside the gene matches. CDR3 size: 14 residues. From germline, CDR1 is MNHEY and CDR2 SVGAGI. The DNA for the CDR3 is TGTGCCAGCAGCCGGACAGGGAACAATCAGCCCCAGCATTTT. Translation gives CASSRTGNNQPQHF.

V gene TRBV5-1 combines with J gene TRBJ1-5; 8 bases agree with TRBD1. The CDR3 has 15 residues. Trimming removed 1 base from V and 4 bases from J; junction bases left unmatched: 4. Germline CDR1 SGHRS, CDR2 YFSETQ. The CDR3 DNA is TGCGCCAGCAGCTTGTCAGGGGGCGAGAATCAGCCCCAGCATTTT. This sequence encodes CASSLSGGENQPQHF.

The chain couples TRBV7-9 to TRBJ1-1; D may be TRBD1 (5 bases). The CDR3 is 13 residues long. V was cut by 4 bases and J by 5 bases, with 11 bases left in between. Germline lookup yields CDR1 SEHNR and CDR2 FQNEAQ (reference sequence). The CDR3 nucleotides read TGTGCCAGCAGCTCCCCAGGGCCTACTGAAGCTTTCTTT. It codes for CASSSPGPTEAFF.

The chain has TRBV6-2 or TRBV6-3 and TRBJ1-5, with 9 positions matching TRBD1. J lost 0 bases, V lost 0 bases, and 9 bases had no gene match. The CDR3 is made up of 19 amino acids. CDR1 is MNHEY, CDR2 SVGEGT, per germline. The CDR3 loop is CASSYSVMTGGDSNQPQHF. CDR3 in DNA: TGTGCCAGCAGTTACTCGGTAATGACAGGGGGAGATAGCAATCAGCCCCAGCATTTT.

J is TRBJ1-5 and V is TRBV6-2 or TRBV6-3; TRBD1 is a possible D gene (6 bases). This CDR3 has 16 amino acids. CDR1 MNHEY and CDR2 SVGEGT come from the germline V gene. V was pared by 4 bases and J by 4 bases, with 17 bases between. The CDR3 sequence is CASSLPLQGLNQPQHF. CDR3 DNA sequence: TGTGCCAGCAGTTTACCGCTACAGGGCCTTAATCAGCCCCAGCATTTT.

V usage is TRBV19 and J usage is TRBJ2-2, with 9 bases that match TRBD1. Germline V gives CDR1 LNHDA, CDR2 SQIVND (reference sequence). This CDR3 comprises 21 residues. With V trimmed by 6 bases and J by 0 bases, 20 bases remained unmatched. CDR3 nucleotide sequence: TGTGCCAGTAGACACACCCGAATAGGGACAGGGCCGCTTCCGAACACCGGGGAGCTGTTTTTT. Translated, it gives CASRHTRIGTGPLPNTGELFF.

This chain connects TRBV19 to TRBJ2-1; TRBD2 agrees at 7 bases. The CDR3 runs to 17 residues. V trimming: 0 bases; J trimming: 2 bases; junction bases outside the gene matches: 7. Germline V CDR1 and CDR2: LNHDA, SQIVND (reference sequence). Here the CDR3 DNA reads TGTGCCAGTAGTATAGATGGCGGGGGTAGCACCTACAATGAGCAGTTCTTC. The encoded protein is CASSIDGGGSTYNEQFF.

Points on this clone: Compared with germline, one end of the junction differs, possibly owing to a read error. DNA for the CDR3: TGCGCCAGCAGTGACGGGACAGAACTTTTC. Amino acid sequence: CASSDGTELF. The chain is built from TRBV10-1 and TRBJ2-7; 7 bases are shared with TRBD1. The CDR3 totals 10 residues. CDR1 is WNHNN, CDR2 SYGVQD, per germline (reference sequence).

This rearrangement joins TRBV19 to TRBJ2-6, with D unclear. The V and J ends lost 4 bases and 0 bases respectively, with 10 bases between them. CDR3 length equals 16 residues. Germline V lookup: CDR1 LNHDA, CDR2 SQIVND (reference sequence). The CDR3: CASSNRVSSGANVLTF. The CDR3 coding sequence is TGTGCCAGTAGTAACCGGGTCAGCTCTGGGGCCAACGTCCTGACTTTC.

The rearrangement links TRBV4-1 to TRBJ2-2, with 13 bases identical to TRBD2. CDR3 length equals 17 residues. Per germline, CDR1 MGHRA and CDR2 YSYEKL. V trimming: 5 bases; J trimming: 4 bases; junction bases outside the gene matches: 7. The CDR3 DNA sequence: TGCGCCAGCAGCAAACTAGCGGGAGGGCCTGGCACCGGGGAGCTGTTTTTT. This gives the protein CASSKLAGGPGTGELFF.

The chain uses TRBV4-2 and TRBJ2-7; no clear D. Trimming removed 1 base from V and 0 bases from J, with 10 bases in between. In germline, CDR1 is LGHNA, CDR2 YNFKEQ. The CDR3 extends over 15 amino acids. CDR3 in DNA: TGTGCCAGCAGCCAAGTTCCAGGAAGCTCCTACGAGCAGTACTTC. It yields the protein CASSQVPGSSYEQYF.

This clone was recorded once. This chain uses TRBV9 with TRBJ1-2, with D perhaps TRBD1 (5 bases). With 7 bases removed from V and 9 bases from J, the gap between germline ends came to 13 bases. Looked up from germline, CDR1 is SGDLS and CDR2 is YYNGEE. The CDR3 has 11 amino acids. The chain's CDR3 is CASGEKGRYTF. The CDR3 DNA reads TGTGCCAGCGGTGAAAAGGGGCGCTACACCTTC.

Comments on this clone: This CDR3 is also generated by other DNA sequences in the sample. The chain recombines TRBV5-6 with TRBJ1-5, with 9 bases fitting TRBD1. V was clipped by 1 base and J by 2 bases; unmatched bases: 1. This CDR3 comprises 15 residues. Germline CDR1 is SGHDT and CDR2 is YYEEEE. In DNA, the CDR3 is TGTGCCAGCAGCTTGAGGGACAGGGGCAATCAGCCCCAGCATTTT. Protein product: CASSLRDRGNQPQHF.

This clone was seen only once. The V gene is TRBV27, the J gene TRBJ1-1, with 8 bases identical to TRBD1. Germline lookup yields CDR1 MNHEY and CDR2 SMNVEV (reference sequence). CDR3 length equals 14 residues. J lost 4 bases, V lost 3 bases, and 4 bases had no gene match. CDR3 nucleotide sequence: TGTGCCAGCAGTTTCCAGGGGGCAAGCACTGAAGCTTTCTTT. Residues: CASSFQGASTEAFF.

The J gene is TRBJ1-5, the V gene TRBV19, with no clear D. The ends were cut back, 1 base at V and 7 bases at J, with 23 bases in the middle. CDR3 size: 18 residues. From germline, CDR1 is LNHDA and CDR2 SQIVND (reference sequence). The CDR3 reads CASSIVGSGMGYAQPQHF. The CDR3 DNA is TGTGCCAGTAGTATAGTCGGGAGCGGGATGGGATACGCCCAGCCCCAGCATTTT.

The genes are TRBV10-2 and TRBJ2-5; 13 nucleotides line up with TRBD2. The J segment lost 3 bases and the V segment lost 1 base, leaving 11 bases of the junction unmatched. From germline, CDR1 is WSHSY and CDR2 SAAADI. The length of the CDR3 is 19 residues. This CDR3 reads CASSEYGLAGDSPKETQYF. In nucleotides, the CDR3 is TGCGCCAGCAGTGAGTATGGACTAGCGGGAGATTCCCCCAAAGAGACCCAGTACTTC.

The chain combines TRBV27 with TRBJ2-5; TRBD2 is a possible D gene (6 bases). Germline-derived CDR1 and CDR2 are MNHEY and SMNVEV (reference sequence). V lost 0 bases to trimming and J lost 4 bases, with 15 bases between them. This CDR3 region has 16 residues. CDR3 sequence reads: CASSLSGSTRGETQYF. Written as DNA, the CDR3 is TGTGCCAGCAGTTTATCGGGGTCGACTAGGGGAGAGACCCAGTACTTC.

In DNA form, the CDR3 reads TGTGCCAGCAGCTTGCAGGGGCCGAACACTGAAGCTTTCTTT. Protein sequence: CASSLQGPNTEAFF. The chain employs TRBV7-9 and TRBJ1-1, with TRBD1 as a possible D gene (6 bases). Trimming cost V 3 bases and J 1 base, with 9 bases left between them. Germline V CDR1 and CDR2: SEHNR, FQNEAQ (reference sequence). CDR3 length: 14 amino acids.

The chain has TRBV7-9 and TRBJ2-6; TRBD2 aligns across 11 bases. After removal of 5 bases from V and 0 bases from J, the junction contained 9 bases not matched to a gene. Germline CDR1 SEHNR, CDR2 FQNEAQ (reference sequence). The CDR3 runs 19 residues. CDR3 in DNA: TGTGCCAGCAGCCCGGGACTAGCGGCACGGAGCTCTGGGGCCAACGTCCTGACTTTC. Amino acids: CASSPGLAARSSGANVLTF. The full variable domain, with the rest looked up from reference TRBV7-9 and TRBJ2-6, is DTGVSQNPRHKITKRGQNVTFRCDPISEHNRLYWYRQTLGQGPEFLTYFQNEAQLEKSRLLSDRFSAERPKGSFSTLEIQRTEQGDSAMYLCASSPGLAARSSGANVLTFGAGSRLTVL.

The V call is TRBV7-2, the J call TRBJ2-7; a possible D gene is TRBD2 (5 bases). The V end was cut by 2 bases, the J end by 3 bases, with 8 bases between. The V gene's germline CDR1 is SGHTA and CDR2 FQGNSA. The CDR3 is made up of 13 amino acids. CDR3 DNA: TGTGCCAGCAGCTTATCCGGGGTCTACGAGCAGTACTTC. Its protein product is CASSLSGVYEQYF. Full variable domain (rest looked up from reference TRBV7-2 and TRBJ2-7): GAGVSQSPSNKVTEKGKDVELRCDPISGHTALYWYRQSLGQGLEFLIYFQGNSAPDKSGLPSDRFSAERTGGSVSTLTIQRTQQEDSAVYLCASSLSGVYEQYFGPGTRLTVT.

The chain uses TRBV14 and TRBJ1-2; D not resolved. V lost 0 bases to trimming and J lost 5 bases, with 7 bases between them. Germline V CDR1 and CDR2: SGHDN, FVKESK. CDR3 length: 13 residues. CDR3 loop: CASSQEVQYGYTF. CDR3 DNA: TGTGCCAGCAGCCAAGAGGTTCAGTATGGCTACACCTTC.

This chain links TRBV9 with TRBJ1-2, with 9 bases lining up with TRBD1. The CDR3 length is 17 residues. V lost 3 bases to trimming and J lost 6 bases; unmatched junction nucleotides: 15. The V gene's germline CDR1 is SGDLS and CDR2 YYNGEE. The CDR3 reads CASSASTGTGISDGYTF. The CDR3 nucleotides are TGTGCCAGCAGCGCGTCTACCGGGACAGGGATTTCGGATGGCTACACCTTC.